This entry lists 23 T cell receptor beta chains sequenced from one sample in a study of cytomegalovirus exposure and HLA in healthy donors. It was with 60 Vbeta and 13 Jbeta primers that the PCR ran. Generated by immunoSEQ multiplex PCR, the TCRdb table keeps only in-frame clones and is missing some. The sample carries about 200,000 clones, 79% recorded once. The sequenced sample was PBMCs. The receptors were gathered from a male donor in good health and CMV-seropositive.

This clone occurred once. Other DNA sequences in this specimen translate into the identical CDR3. J is TRBJ1-1 and V is TRBV6-5; D call uncertain. The CDR3 totals 13 residues. Germline assignment: CDR1 MNHEY and CDR2 SVGAGI. Trimming removed 5 bases at V and 1 base at J, with 8 bases between. The CDR3 loop is CASSRGPNTEAFF. CDR3 DNA: TGTGCCAGCAGTCGAGGCCCGAACACTGAAGCTTTCTTT.

J is TRBJ2-7 and V is TRBV9; tentatively, D is TRBD1 (6 bases). Germline V gene sequence: CDR1 SGDLS, CDR2 YYNGEE. This CDR3 contains 14 residues. Trimming removed 3 bases from V and 3 bases from J, with 13 bases in between. CDR3: CASSADSNFYEQYF. CDR3 coding DNA: TGTGCCAGCAGCGCGGACAGCAACTTCTACGAGCAGTACTTC.

The CDR3 DNA reads as TGTGCCAGTAGTATGGACACCCTCCGAGAGTGGACCCGGGTGAACACTGAAGCTTTCTTT. It codes for CASSMDTLREWTRVNTEAFF. The chain links TRBV19 to TRBJ1-1; D is possibly TRBD1 (5 bases). The germline V gene has CDR1 LNHDA and CDR2 SQIVND (reference sequence). The V gene lost 3 bases and the J gene lost 0 bases, with 26 bases spanning the gap. This CDR3 contains 20 residues.

In DNA, the CDR3 is TGCGCCAGCAGCCAGTTGACAGCTGGGGCCAACGTCCTGACTTTC. It is translated as CASSQLTAGANVLTF. The chain employs TRBV4-3 and TRBJ2-6; the D gene is possibly TRBD1 (5 bases). V was trimmed by 3 bases and J by 2 bases, leaving 8 bases between them. CDR1 LGHNA and CDR2 YSLEER come from the germline V gene. This CDR3 has 15 amino acids.

This clone is a singleton in its sample. The chain uses TRBV6-5 and TRBJ2-5; no clear D gene. The DNA end is a closer match to TRBJ2-7, so the J assignment may be wrong. Per the germline V gene, CDR1 is MNHEY and CDR2 is SVGAGI. This CDR3 comprises 14 residues. Written as DNA, the CDR3 is TGTGCCAGCAGTAACGAGGAAGGAACCTACGAGCAGTACTTC. Translating it yields CASSNEEGTYEQYF.

The chain combines TRBV10-1 with TRBJ2-2, with TRBD1 matching 11 bases. V dropped 6 bases and J dropped 6; count of bases not matched to a gene: 3. The CDR3 has 14 amino acids. Germline CDR1 and CDR2: WNHNN and SYGVQD (reference sequence). In nucleotides, the CDR3 is TGCGCCAGCAGCGGACAGGGGGCCGCCGGGGAGCTGTTTTTT. It translates to CASSGQGAAGELFF.

CDR3 sequence: CASSIPGQPSSQYF. The CDR3 bases are TGTGCCAGTAGTATTCCGGGACAGCCATCCTCCCAGTACTTC. This rearrangement joins TRBV19 to TRBJ2-5; 7 bases are shared with TRBD1. V lost 3 bases and J lost 9; bases outside the gene matches: 10. CDR1 is LNHDA and CDR2 is SQIVND in the germline V gene (reference sequence). The CDR3 runs 14 residues.

This clone occurred a few times. The chain links TRBV27 to TRBJ2-7; D is perhaps TRBD1 (6 bases). The CDR3 runs to 12 residues. V lost 5 bases and J lost 5, with 10 bases in between. CDR1 is MNHEY, CDR2 SMNVEV, per germline (reference sequence). DNA for the CDR3: TGTGCCAGCAGTGCAGGGGAAGACGAGCAGTACTTC. Translation gives CASSAGEDEQYF.

V usage is TRBV28 and J usage is TRBJ1-2; D is unclear. The germline V and J ends were trimmed by 6 bases and 1 base, with 9 bases remaining between them. The CDR3 covers 13 residues. CDR1 and CDR2 (germline): MDHEN, SYDVKM. CDR3 residues: CASSPSGNYGYTF. CDR3 bases: TGTGCCAGCAGCCCTTCCGGTAACTATGGCTACACCTTC.

This clone was recorded once. The rearrangement links TRBV14 to TRBJ2-7, with 7 bases lining up with TRBD2. CDR3 size: 12 residues. CDR1 and CDR2 from the germline V gene are SGHDN and FVKESK. The V and J ends lost 8 bases and 0 bases, in that order; junction bases with no gene match: 1. The CDR3 region is CASGGGSYEQYF. DNA of the CDR3: TGTGCCAGCGGGGGGGGCTCCTACGAGCAGTACTTC.

This clone has more than one count but fewer than ten. The chain uses TRBV10-3 and TRBJ2-3; possibly TRBD1 for D (6 bases). CDR1 and CDR2 (germline): ENHRY, SYGVKD. V was pared by 6 bases and J by 3 bases, with 19 bases between. The CDR3 is made up of 16 amino acids. The CDR3 region is CAISSNRDGCTDTQYF. CDR3 DNA: TGTGCCATCAGCTCTAACAGGGACGGGTGTACAGATACGCAGTATTTT.

This clone was counted a single time. The V gene is TRBV6-1, the J gene TRBJ1-5, with 8 positions matching TRBD1. With V trimmed by 6 bases and J by 6 bases, 7 bases remained unmatched. The CDR3 is made up of 14 amino acids. Germline CDR1 and CDR2: MNHNS and SASEGT. The CDR3 protein is CASSPDRVGQPQHF. In DNA form, the CDR3 reads TGTGCCAGCAGCCCGGACAGGGTGGGTCAGCCCCAGCATTTT.

The chain couples TRBV4-1 to TRBJ1-5; 9 bases map to TRBD1. V lost 0 bases and J lost 3; bases outside the gene matches: 3. The CDR3 spans 16 residues. Germline loops: CDR1 MGHRA, CDR2 YSYEKL. The CDR3 coding sequence is TGCGCCAGCAGCCAAGAAGGGACAGGGCTCAATCAGCCCCAGCATTTT. It encodes CASSQEGTGLNQPQHF.

CDR3 loop: CAWSLRNEKLFF. Here the CDR3 DNA reads TGTGCCTGGAGTTTGAGGAATGAAAAACTGTTTTTT. The rearrangement uses TRBV30 and TRBJ1-4; D not certain. Germline V gene lookup returns CDR1 GTSNPN and CDR2 SVGIG (reference sequence). V lost 2 bases, J lost 5 bases, and 6 bases lay in between. CDR3 size: 12 residues.

The chain has TRBV12-5 and TRBJ2-7; 10 nucleotides align to TRBD1. The germline CDR1 and CDR2 sequences are LGHNT and FRNRAP. The junction had 6 bases not matched to a gene; V was cut back by 10 bases and J by 3 bases. The CDR3 extends over 13 amino acids. Here the CDR3 DNA reads TGTGCTAACCGGAGGACAGGGGGCTACGAGCAGTACTTC. Its translation is CANRRTGGYEQYF.

The gene calls are TRBV19 and TRBJ2-7; 7 bases are a match to TRBD1. This CDR3 comprises 17 residues. CDR1 and CDR2 (germline): LNHDA, SQIVND (reference sequence). The junction had 13 bases not matched to a gene; V was cut back by 3 bases and J by 2 bases. The CDR3 loop reads CASSIQDRIDPPYEQYF. CDR3 DNA: TGTGCCAGTAGTATCCAGGACAGGATCGATCCCCCCTACGAGCAGTACTTC.

The J gene is TRBJ1-1, the V gene TRBV13; perhaps TRBD1 as D (6 bases). Trimming pared 3 bases from V and 4 bases from J, leaving 18 bases between. The germline V gene encodes CDR1 PRHDT and CDR2 FYEKMQ (reference sequence). CDR3 size: 16 residues. CDR3 DNA: TGTGCCAGCAGCTTTATTACTCAGGGGTATGTCACTGAAGCTTTCTTT. Protein product: CASSFITQGYVTEAFF.

The rearrangement uses TRBV19 and TRBJ1-5, with 7 bases fitting TRBD1. With V trimmed by 4 bases and J by 0 bases, 3 bases remained unmatched. The CDR3 is 15 residues long. Germline CDR1 is LNHDA and CDR2 is SQIVND (reference sequence). CDR3 sequence (DNA): TGTGCCAGTAGTACCCGGGACAGTAGCAATCAGCCCCAGCATTTT. Protein: CASSTRDSSNQPQHF.

The J gene is TRBJ1-3, the V gene TRBV2; the match to TRBD1 covers 8 bases. With V trimmed by 6 bases and J by 2 bases, 9 bases remained unmatched. CDR1 and CDR2 from the germline V gene are SNHLY and FYNNEI. The CDR3 runs to 16 residues. CDR3 amino acids: CASSGTGGWTGNTIYF. CDR3 in DNA: TGTGCCAGCAGCGGAACAGGGGGATGGACTGGAAACACCATATATTTT.

The chain is built from TRBV7-3 and TRBJ2-1; possible D gene TRBD2, 6 bases. Germline V gene lookup returns CDR1 SGHTA and CDR2 FQGTGA. V gave up 8 bases and J gave up 4 bases, with 18 bases separating them. The CDR3 sequence is 15 residues long. Here the CDR3 DNA reads TGTGCCAGCGGTGAGGGAGCGGGTAGATACAATGAGCAGTTCTTC. Translation gives CASGEGAGRYNEQFF. Based on the CDR3 plus reference TRBV7-3 and TRBJ2-1, the full variable domain is GAGVSQTPSNKVTEKGKYVELRCDPISGHTALYWYRQSLGQGPEFLIYFQGTGAADDSGLPNDRFFAVRPEGSVSTLKIQRTERGDSAVYLCASGEGAGRYNEQFFGPGTRLTVL.

The V and J genes are TRBV9 and TRBJ2-1; D is ambiguous. CDR3 length: 13 amino acids. Germline V gene lookup returns CDR1 SGDLS and CDR2 YYNGEE. Trimming took 0 bases from V and 4 from J, leaving 5 bases between them. The CDR3 DNA sequence: TGTGCCAGCAGCGTAGAATCTTACAATGAGCAGTTCTTC. Residues: CASSVESYNEQFF.

The chain employs TRBV5-4 and TRBJ2-7; perhaps TRBD1 as D (5 bases). Germline V lookup: CDR1 SGHNT, CDR2 YYREEE (reference sequence). The CDR3 extends over 12 amino acids. With 4 bases removed from V and 6 bases from J, the gap between germline ends came to 11 bases. The CDR3 DNA sequence: TGTGCCAGCAGCCACGGACAATCCGAGCAGTACTTC. This translates into CASSHGQSEQYF.

This chain uses TRBV30 with TRBJ1-3; no definite D call. V lost 7 bases to trimming and J lost 1 base, with 11 bases between them. The germline gives CDR1 GTSNPN, CDR2 SVGIG (reference sequence). The CDR3 extends over 13 amino acids. The CDR3 DNA sequence: TGTGCCTTAAACGGAGTTTCTGGAAACACCATATATTTT. This sequence encodes CALNGVSGNTIYF. The whole variable domain, remainder taken from reference TRBV30 and TRBJ1-3, is SQTIHQWPATLVQPVGSPLSLECTVEGTSNPNLYWYRQAAGRGLQLLFYSVGIGQISSEVPQNLSASRPQDRQFILSSKKLLLSDSGFYLCALNGVSGNTIYFGEGSWLTVV.